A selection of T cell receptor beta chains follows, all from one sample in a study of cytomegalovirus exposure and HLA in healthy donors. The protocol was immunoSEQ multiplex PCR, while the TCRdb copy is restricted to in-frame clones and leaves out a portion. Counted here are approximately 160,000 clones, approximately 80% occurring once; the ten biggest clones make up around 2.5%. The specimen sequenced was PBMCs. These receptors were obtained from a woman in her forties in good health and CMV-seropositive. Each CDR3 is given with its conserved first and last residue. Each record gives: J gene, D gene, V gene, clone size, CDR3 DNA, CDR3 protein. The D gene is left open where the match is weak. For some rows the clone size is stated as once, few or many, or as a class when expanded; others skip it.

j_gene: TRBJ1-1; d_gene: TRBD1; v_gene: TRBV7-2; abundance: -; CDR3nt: TGTGCCAGCAGCTTCAGAACAGGGGGCGGCACTGAAGCTTTCTTT; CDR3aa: CASSFRTGGGTEAFF
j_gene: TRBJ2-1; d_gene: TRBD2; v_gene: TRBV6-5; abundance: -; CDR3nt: TGTGCCAGCGGAACTCGACTAGCGGGAGGAAATGAGCAGTTCTTC; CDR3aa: CASGTRLAGGNEQFF
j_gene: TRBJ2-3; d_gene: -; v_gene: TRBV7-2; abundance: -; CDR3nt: TGTGCCAGCAGCTTCGGACAAGCTAACACAGATACGCAGTATTTT; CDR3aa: CASSFGQANTDTQYF
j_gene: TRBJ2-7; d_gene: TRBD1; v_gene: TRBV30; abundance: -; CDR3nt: TGTGCCTGGAGTCCCATTGGGACAGGCTCCTACGAGCAGTACTTC; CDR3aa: CAWSPIGTGSYEQYF
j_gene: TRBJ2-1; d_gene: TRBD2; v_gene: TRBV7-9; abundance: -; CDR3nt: TGTGCCAGCAGCGCCCCCTTAGCGGGGGGGGGCAATGAGCAGTTCTTC; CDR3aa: CASSAPLAGGGNEQFF
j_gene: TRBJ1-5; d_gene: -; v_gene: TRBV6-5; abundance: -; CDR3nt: TGTGCCAGCAGTTCCTTGGGGAGGCTTAATCAGCCCCAGCATTTT; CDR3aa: CASSSLGRLNQPQHF
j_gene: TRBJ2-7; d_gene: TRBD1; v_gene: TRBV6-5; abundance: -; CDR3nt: TGTGCCAGCAGCCCGCACGGACAGGGGTTCTACGAGCAGTACTTC; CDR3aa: CASSPHGQGFYEQYF
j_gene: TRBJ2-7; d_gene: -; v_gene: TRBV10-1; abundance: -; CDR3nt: TGCGCCAGCAGTGAGGGACACGGCGGCGAGCAGTACTTC; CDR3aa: CASSEGHGGEQYF
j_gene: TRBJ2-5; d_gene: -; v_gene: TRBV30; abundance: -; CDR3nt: TGTGCCTGGAGTGAAACCGCGGAGACCCAGTACTTC; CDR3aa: CAWSETAETQYF
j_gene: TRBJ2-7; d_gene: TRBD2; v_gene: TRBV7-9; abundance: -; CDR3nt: TGTGCCAGCAGCTCTACTAGCGGGGGGGCCAGCGAGCAGTACTTC; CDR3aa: CASSSTSGGASEQYF
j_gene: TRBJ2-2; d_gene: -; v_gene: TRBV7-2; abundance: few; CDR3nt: TGTGCCAGCAGCTTAAGGGCCGGGCTAGCGCCCGGGGAGCTGTTTTTT; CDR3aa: CASSLRAGLAPGELFF
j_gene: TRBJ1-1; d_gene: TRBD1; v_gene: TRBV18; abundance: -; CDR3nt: TGTGCCAGCTCACGTTTGACAGGGAAGGACACTGAAGCTTTCTTT; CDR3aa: CASSRLTGKDTEAFF
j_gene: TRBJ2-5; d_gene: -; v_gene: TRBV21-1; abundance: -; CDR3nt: TGTGCCAGCAGCAAAGAGGCGAAGAGACTGAGGCGGGAGACCCAGTACTTC; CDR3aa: CASSKEAKRLRRETQYF
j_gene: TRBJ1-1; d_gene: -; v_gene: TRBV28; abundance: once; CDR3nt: TGTGCCAGCACCTCGGACAAGAACACTGAAGCTTTCTTT; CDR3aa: CASTSDKNTEAFF
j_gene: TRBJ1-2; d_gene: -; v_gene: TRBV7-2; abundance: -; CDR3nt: TGTGCCAGCACCCCTTATCTGCGGGGGGCCGGCTACACCTTC; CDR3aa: CASTPYLRGAGYTF
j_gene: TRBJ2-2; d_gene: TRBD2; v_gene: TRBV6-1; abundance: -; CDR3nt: TGTGCCAGCAGTGTGGAGGGAGGACTAGCGGCGAACACCGGGGAGCTGTTTTTT; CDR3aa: CASSVEGGLAANTGELFF
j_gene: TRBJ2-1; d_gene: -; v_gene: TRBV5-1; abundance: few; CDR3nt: TGCGCCAGCAGCTTGATGGACGGGGTCTACAATGAGCAGTTCTTC; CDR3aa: CASSLMDGVYNEQFF
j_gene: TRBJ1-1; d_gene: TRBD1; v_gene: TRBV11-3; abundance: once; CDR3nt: TGTGCCAGCAGCCCGACAGGGGGCCCGACTGAAGCTTTCTTT; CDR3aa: CASSPTGGPTEAFF
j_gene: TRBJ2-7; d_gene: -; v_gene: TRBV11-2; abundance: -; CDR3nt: TGTGCCAGCAGTAGGGGGGGGCCTCTGGGAGAGCAGTACTTC; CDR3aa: CASSRGGPLGEQYF
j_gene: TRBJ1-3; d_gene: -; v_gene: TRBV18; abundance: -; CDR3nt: TGTGCCAGCTCACCACGACGGGAGAGCTCTGGAAACACCATATATTTT; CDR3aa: CASSPRRESSGNTIYF
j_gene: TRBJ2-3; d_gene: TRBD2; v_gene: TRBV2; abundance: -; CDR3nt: TGTGCCAGCAGTGTGGCGGGGGGGCAGGGTACGCAGTATTTT; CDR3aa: CASSVAGGQGTQYF
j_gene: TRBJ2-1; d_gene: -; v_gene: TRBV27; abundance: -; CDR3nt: TGTGCCAGCAGCCAGGAGGGGGGGCGGTACAATGAGCAGTTCTTC; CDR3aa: CASSQEGGRYNEQFF
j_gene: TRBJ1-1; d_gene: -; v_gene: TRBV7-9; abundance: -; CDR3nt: TGTGCCAGCAGCTCAAGGCGGGGAACACCGCCGAACACTGAAGCTTTCTTT; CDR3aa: CASSSRRGTPPNTEAFF
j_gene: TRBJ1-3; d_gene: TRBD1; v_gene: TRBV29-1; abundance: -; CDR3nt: TGCAGCGCCCTACAGACAGGGAGCATATATTTT; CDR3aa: CSALQTGSIYF
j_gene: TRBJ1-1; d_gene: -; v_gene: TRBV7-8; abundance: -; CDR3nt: TGTGCCAGCAGCTTAGGGGGAGTGATGAACACTGAAGCTTTCTTT; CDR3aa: CASSLGGVMNTEAFF
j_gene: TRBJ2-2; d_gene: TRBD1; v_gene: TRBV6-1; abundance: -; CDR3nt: TGTGCCAGCAGTCCCGGGACAGCGAACACCGGGGAGCTGTTTTTT; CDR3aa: CASSPGTANTGELFF
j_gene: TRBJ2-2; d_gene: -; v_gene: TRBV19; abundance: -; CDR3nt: TGTGCCAGTAGTACCAGGGGAAGGGGCACCGGGGAGCTGTTTTTT; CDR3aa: CASSTRGRGTGELFF
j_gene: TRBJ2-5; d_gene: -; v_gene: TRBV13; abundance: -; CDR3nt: TGTGCCAGCAGCTTAGTGATCGGGGAGACCCAGTACTTC; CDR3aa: CASSLVIGETQYF
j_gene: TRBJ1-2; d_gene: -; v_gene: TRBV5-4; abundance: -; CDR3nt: TGTGCCAGCAGCTTGAACAGGGTTGAGGGCTACACCTTC; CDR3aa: CASSLNRVEGYTF
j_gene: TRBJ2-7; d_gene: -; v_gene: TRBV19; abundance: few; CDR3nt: TGTGCCAGTAGTATAGGACAGTCCCTTTACTTC; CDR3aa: CASSIGQSLYF
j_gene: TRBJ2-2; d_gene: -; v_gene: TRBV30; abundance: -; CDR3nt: TGTGCCTGGAGTGTACTTGAGGGTGCCGGGGAGCTGTTTTTT; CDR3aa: CAWSVLEGAGELFF
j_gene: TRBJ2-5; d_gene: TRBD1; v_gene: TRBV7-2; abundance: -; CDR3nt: TGTGCCAGCAGCCGAAACAGGGGCGAGACCCAGTACTTC; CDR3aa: CASSRNRGETQYF
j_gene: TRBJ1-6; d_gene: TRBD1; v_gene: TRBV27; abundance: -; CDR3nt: TGTGCTAGCGGACAGGTGCTAAGTGGCTCACCCCTCCACTTT; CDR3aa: CASGQVLSGSPLHF
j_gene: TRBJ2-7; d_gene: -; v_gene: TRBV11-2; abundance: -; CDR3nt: TGTGCCAGCAGCTTAGAAAGTCTGACGGCTACTACCTCCTACGAGCAGTACTTC; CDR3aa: CASSLESLTATTSYEQYF
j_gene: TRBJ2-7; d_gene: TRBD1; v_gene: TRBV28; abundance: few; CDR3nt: TGTGCCAGCAGGTCGGGGACAGGGGCCTACGAGCAGTACTTC; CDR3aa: CASRSGTGAYEQYF
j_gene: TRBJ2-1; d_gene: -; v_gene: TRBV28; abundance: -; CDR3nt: TGTGCCAGCAGTTTAACTGGTCGGGGGAATGAGCAGTTCTTC; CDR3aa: CASSLTGRGNEQFF
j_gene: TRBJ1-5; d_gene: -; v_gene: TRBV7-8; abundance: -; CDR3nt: TGTGCCAGCAGCTCTACTACAGGGCCCCGCCAGCCCCAGCATTTT; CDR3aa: CASSSTTGPRQPQHF
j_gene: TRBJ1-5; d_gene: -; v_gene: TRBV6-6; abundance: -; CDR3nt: TGTGCCAGCCGGGCCCCGGGGGGCAGGAACAATCAGCCCCAGCATTTT; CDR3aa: CASRAPGGRNNQPQHF
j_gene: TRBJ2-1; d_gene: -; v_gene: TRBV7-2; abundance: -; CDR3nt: TGTGCCAGCAGCTTAAGCAGGGGGGTACACAATGAGCAGTTCTTC; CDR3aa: CASSLSRGVHNEQFF
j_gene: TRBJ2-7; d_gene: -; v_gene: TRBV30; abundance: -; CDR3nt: TGTGCCTGGAGTGACGAAAGAAGATACGAGCAGTACTTC; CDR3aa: CAWSDERRYEQYF
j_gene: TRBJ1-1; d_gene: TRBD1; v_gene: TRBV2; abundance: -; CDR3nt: TGTGCCAGCAGACGCCTACGGACAGGGACTGATGGCACTGAAGCTTTCTTT; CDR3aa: CASRRLRTGTDGTEAFF
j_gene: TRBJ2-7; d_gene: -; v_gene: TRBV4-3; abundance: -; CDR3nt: TGCGCCAGCAGCCTATACGGGGGAGGGGACACCTACGAGCAGTACTTC; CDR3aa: CASSLYGGGDTYEQYF
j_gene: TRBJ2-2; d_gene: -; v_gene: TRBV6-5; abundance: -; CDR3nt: TGTGCCAGCAGTGGGGACTCCTCCACCGGGGAGCTGTTTTTT; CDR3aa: CASSGDSSTGELFF
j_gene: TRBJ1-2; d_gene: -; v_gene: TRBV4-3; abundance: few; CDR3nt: TGCGCCAGCAGCCAAGATGAGGAGCTAAACTATGGCTACACCTTC; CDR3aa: CASSQDEELNYGYTF